The 30 T cell receptor beta chains listed next were all sequenced from one sample in a study of shared clonotypes between healthy human individuals. The table came from immunoSEQ multiplex PCR; TCRdb's copy has only in-frame clones and leaves some out. The repertoire holds some 490,000 clones, with about 78% as singletons. Sequenced: PBMCs. These receptors came from a woman aged 40 to 50 in good health. Some clones in this sample may be carry-over from other donors' samples.

This sequence joins TRBV27 and TRBJ2-3, with TRBD2 matching over 12 bases. V lost 3 bases to trimming and J lost 5 bases; unmatched junction nucleotides: 18. Per germline, CDR1 MNHEY and CDR2 SMNVEV (reference sequence). This CDR3 spans 20 amino acids. The CDR3 region is CASSFFPPSGRAGQGDTQYF. The CDR3 DNA is TGTGCCAGCAGTTTTTTCCCCCCTAGCGGGAGGGCAGGGCAGGGAGATACGCAGTATTTT.

This clone was observed once. The chain uses TRBV21-1 and TRBJ2-7. TRBV21-1 is described as a pseudogene. This CDR3 contains 16 residues. This chain's CDR3 is CASPIGNRDPYYEQYF. The CDR3 bases are TGTGCCAGCCCTATAGGGAATCGGGACCCATACTACGAGCAGTACTTC.

The J gene is TRBJ1-2, the V gene TRBV5-8; D not resolved. Germline V CDR1 and CDR2: SGHTS, YDEGEE. V shed 4 bases and J shed 2 bases, with 15 bases lying between them. This CDR3 contains 15 residues. This CDR3 is CASSPLPRRNYGYTF. CDR3 nucleotide sequence: TGTGCCAGCAGCCCTCTTCCGAGGAGGAACTATGGCTACACCTTC.

J is TRBJ2-2 and V is TRBV5-1; no clear D. The CDR3 totals 12 residues. V lost 1 base and J lost 7, with 5 bases in between. The V gene's germline CDR1 is SGHRS and CDR2 YFSETQ. For the CDR3, the DNA is TGCGCCAGCAGCTTGTTGGACGGGGAGCTGTTTTTT. Residues: CASSLLDGELFF.

Concerning this clone: It differs at one base from a far larger clone, so likely a read error. Other DNA sequences of this sample code for an identical CDR3. V usage is TRBV6-4 and J usage is TRBJ2-2; D gene unclear. Germline lookup yields CDR1 MRHNA and CDR2 SNTAGT. Trimming shortened V by 6 bases and J by 5 bases, and 13 bases separated the two germline ends. The CDR3 spans 14 residues. As DNA, the CDR3 is TGTGCCAGCAGCGTTGACGCCCCGACCGGGGAGCTGTTTTTT. Its protein is CASSVDAPTGELFF.

The rearrangement links TRBV20-1 to TRBJ2-7; D unclear. The germline gives CDR1 DFQATT, CDR2 SNEGSKA (reference sequence). V lost 3 bases and J 5 bases, leaving 8 bases between the germline ends. CDR3 size: 11 residues. CDR3 sequence (DNA): TGCAGTGCTAGGAGACTGCACGAGCAGTACTTC. It translates to CSARRLHEQYF.

The genes are TRBV7-2 and TRBJ2-3; perhaps D is TRBD1 or TRBD2 (6 bases each). V was clipped by 1 base and J by 5 bases, with 19 bases between them. The CDR3 runs 17 residues. CDR1 and CDR2 (germline): SGHTA, FQGNSA. CDR3 protein: CASSLGPAGGGQDTQYF. The CDR3 coding sequence is TGTGCCAGCAGCTTAGGTCCGGCAGGAGGGGGACAAGATACGCAGTATTTT.

This rearrangement joins TRBV15 to TRBJ2-1; 12 bases match TRBD2. After removal of 1 base from V and 6 bases from J, the junction contained 7 bases not matched to a gene. The length of the CDR3 is 17 residues. Per germline, CDR1 LNHNV and CDR2 YYDKDF (reference sequence). The CDR3 is CATSRGKTSGSSNEQFF. CDR3 nucleotide sequence: TGTGCCACCAGCAGAGGGAAGACTAGCGGGAGTTCCAATGAGCAGTTCTTC.

The CDR3 DNA reads TGTGCCTGGAGTGTCGCAGGGGGGGTTCGTCAGCCCCAGCATTTT. It yields the protein CAWSVAGGVRQPQHF. The rearrangement links TRBV30 to TRBJ1-5, with TRBD1 identical over 7 bases. The CDR3 spans 15 residues. J gave up 6 bases and V 0 bases, and 8 bases lay outside the gene matches. CDR1 and CDR2 (germline): GTSNPN, SVGIG (reference sequence).

The chain joins TRBV19 to TRBJ2-1; 13 bases fit TRBD2. The ends lost 3 bases at V and 10 bases at J; junction bases unmatched: 6. Germline values: CDR1 LNHDA, CDR2 SQIVND (reference sequence). There are 15 residues in the CDR3. The CDR3 DNA follows: TGTGCCAGTAGTATCGGGACTAGCGGGGCCCGGGAGCAGTTCTTC. Protein product: CASSIGTSGAREQFF.

This clone turned up a few times. V gene TRBV23-1 combines with J gene TRBJ2-1, with D uncertain. TRBV23-1 has ORF status, its function being uncertain. This CDR3 is built from 15 residues. With 1 base removed from V and 3 bases from J, the gap between germline ends came to 10 bases. In DNA, the CDR3 is TGCGCCAGCAGTCAATTATCAGCGCTCTACAATGAGCAGTTCTTC. Translating it yields CASSQLSALYNEQFF.

This clone was recorded only once. The chain is built from TRBV6-5 and TRBJ2-5; D is unresolved. The CDR3 contains 13 residues. In germline, CDR1 is MNHEY, CDR2 SVGAGI. The V end lost 2 bases, the J end lost 11 bases, and 15 bases lay between the germline ends. Written as DNA, the CDR3 is TGTGCCAGCAGTTACCAACGTGATACGGAGCAGTACTTC. Translation: CASSYQRDTEQYF.

This clone has just a few counts. This chain uses TRBV5-1 with TRBJ2-5; no definite D call. The germline gives CDR1 SGHRS, CDR2 YFSETQ. The length of the CDR3 is 12 residues. V shed 4 bases and J shed 0 bases, with 4 bases lying between them. The CDR3 loop is CASSTHQETQYF. The CDR3 DNA follows: TGCGCCAGCAGCACACACCAAGAGACCCAGTACTTC.

This clone was counted a few times. The chain joins TRBV6-5 to TRBJ2-7; tentatively, D is TRBD2 (5 bases). Germline V gene data show CDR1 as MNHEY and CDR2 as SVGAGI. Trimming took 0 bases from V and 0 from J, leaving 12 bases between them. The CDR3 consists of 16 residues. The CDR3 sequence is CASSYSGASSSYEQYF. DNA for the CDR3: TGTGCCAGCAGTTACTCGGGAGCATCAAGCTCCTACGAGCAGTACTTC.

This clone was seen once. The chain employs TRBV29-1 and TRBJ2-3; maybe TRBD2 (6 bases). V was shortened by 7 bases and J by 2 bases, with 16 bases between the two germline ends. From germline, CDR1 is SQVTM and CDR2 ANQGSEA. The CDR3 length is 14 residues. In DNA form, the CDR3 reads TGCAGCGCCACGTCGGGGAGGAACACAGATACGCAGTATTTT. This gives the protein CSATSGRNTDTQYF.

V is TRBV19 and J is TRBJ2-1; TRBD2 matches at 13 bases. Germline trimming cut 6 bases from V and 7 bases from J; bases unmatched to any gene: 9. Germline V CDR1 and CDR2: LNHDA, SQIVND (reference sequence). The CDR3 has 16 amino acids. CDR3 amino acids: CASSTSGRARWNEQFF. In DNA form, the CDR3 reads TGTGCCAGTAGCACTAGCGGGAGGGCCCGATGGAATGAGCAGTTCTTC.

V is TRBV6-5 and J is TRBJ2-1; 7 positions agree with TRBD2. The CDR3 runs 14 residues. After removal of 5 bases from V and 4 bases from J, the junction contained 5 bases not matched to a gene. Germline V lookup: CDR1 MNHEY, CDR2 SVGAGI. Here the CDR3 reads CASSRDYDYNEQFF. The CDR3 region has the DNA TGTGCCAGCAGTCGGGACTACGATTACAATGAGCAGTTCTTC.

The sample holds one count of this clone. J is TRBJ1-4 and V is TRBV6-6; D is unclear. V gave up 6 bases and J gave up 8 bases, with 7 bases separating them. This CDR3 contains 11 residues. The germline CDR1 and CDR2 sequences are MNHNY and SVGAGI (reference sequence). The CDR3 region is CASRTGEKLFF. CDR3 nucleotides: TGTGCCAGCAGAACGGGGGAAAAACTGTTTTTT.

This clone was counted only a few times. This sequence joins TRBV5-1 and TRBJ1-2; D may be TRBD1 (6 bases). CDR3 size: 14 residues. The V gene's germline CDR1 is SGHRS and CDR2 YFSETQ. V lost 3 bases and J 4 bases, leaving 13 bases between the germline ends. The CDR3 is CASSSSGAGYGYTF. The CDR3 nucleotides are TGCGCCAGCAGCTCGTCAGGGGCGGGCTATGGCTACACCTTC.

This chain joins TRBV30 and TRBJ2-5; D remains unclear. Deletions cut 5 bases from V and 4 bases from J, with 14 bases between. The CDR3 totals 13 residues. Germline CDR1 is GTSNPN and CDR2 is SVGIG (reference sequence). The CDR3 bases are TGTGCCTGGTCCCTGTTCGGTTTAGAGACCCAGTACTTC. Its translation is CAWSLFGLETQYF.

The sample holds a few counts of this clone. The V and J genes are TRBV21-1 and TRBJ1-2. TRBV21-1 is an annotated pseudogene. This CDR3 region has 17 residues. The CDR3 DNA follows: TGTGCCAGCAGCAAATGTTTGTCGAGACCTAGAGGCTATGGCTACACCTTC. Protein product: CASSKCLSRPRGYGYTF.

This chain joins TRBV28 and TRBJ2-7; D gene unclear. With 1 base removed from V and 2 bases from J, the gap between germline ends came to 6 bases. Germline CDR1 is MDHEN and CDR2 is SYDVKM. The CDR3 runs to 13 residues. CDR3 protein: CASSLYQAYEQYF. CDR3 DNA sequence: TGTGCCAGCAGTTTATACCAGGCCTACGAGCAGTACTTC.

This clone turned up a few times. CDR3 nucleotides: TGTGCCAGCAGCCCGGTTTGGACCGGGAGAGAAGAGACCCAGTACTTC. Protein: CASSPVWTGREETQYF. This chain joins TRBV7-2 and TRBJ2-5; D perhaps matches TRBD2 (6 bases). In germline, CDR1 is SGHTA, CDR2 FQGNSA. This CDR3 spans 16 amino acids. Between the trimmed V and J ends, which lost 5 bases and 3 bases, there was a span of 19 bases.

This clone was picked up one time. The CDR3 spells CASRGLAETYEQYF. In DNA, the CDR3 is TGCGCCAGCAGGGGACTAGCGGAAACCTACGAGCAGTACTTC. The chain couples TRBV5-1 to TRBJ2-7, with 11 bases fitting TRBD2. Germline CDR1 reads SGHRS; CDR2 reads YFSETQ. The CDR3 length is 14 residues. V gave up 5 bases and J gave up 2 bases; unmatched junction bases: 3.

The chain is built from TRBV2 and TRBJ1-4; the D is unclear. There are 14 residues in the CDR3. V was pared by 4 bases and J by 0 bases, with 6 bases between. Germline lookup yields CDR1 SNHLY and CDR2 FYNNEI. The CDR3 region has the DNA TGTGCCAGCAGTGCGGGCTCAACTAATGAAAAACTGTTTTTT. Its translation: CASSAGSTNEKLFF.

The rearrangement uses TRBV29-1 and TRBJ2-2; D remains unclear. Trimming took 2 bases from V and 4 from J, leaving 11 bases between them. Germline V gives CDR1 SQVTM, CDR2 ANQGSEA. CDR3 size: 14 residues. The CDR3 is CSVESRLSTGELFF. CDR3 coding DNA: TGCAGCGTTGAATCTCGGCTAAGCACCGGGGAGCTGTTTTTT.

V gene TRBV7-8 combines with J gene TRBJ2-3, with D perhaps TRBD2 (6 bases). CDR3 size: 14 residues. Germline lookup yields CDR1 SGHVS and CDR2 FQNEAQ. V was clipped by 11 bases and J by 2 bases, with 17 bases between them. CDR3 amino acids: CAAGPGLHTDTQYF. The CDR3 DNA reads as TGTGCCGCGGGGCCGGGACTGCACACAGATACGCAGTATTTT.

V gene TRBV11-2 combines with J gene TRBJ2-1, with D possibly matching TRBD2 (5 bases). With 4 bases removed from V and 6 bases from J, the gap between germline ends came to 16 bases. The CDR3 runs 15 residues. The germline V gene has CDR1 SGHAT and CDR2 FQNNGV. The CDR3 loop reads CASSSQGAVPNEQFF. CDR3 nucleotides: TGTGCCAGCAGCTCTCAAGGAGCGGTACCCAATGAGCAGTTCTTC.

The V and J genes are TRBV19 and TRBJ2-2; the D gene is possibly TRBD1 (5 bases). The V gene's germline CDR1 is LNHDA and CDR2 SQIVND (reference sequence). The CDR3 consists of 14 residues. The V end lost 4 bases, the J end lost 2 bases, and 8 bases lay between the germline ends. Here the CDR3 DNA reads TGTGCCAGTAGTAACCAGGGAAACACCGGGGAGCTGTTTTTT. Translation gives CASSNQGNTGELFF.

On this clone: Just one base apart from a much larger clone, this may be a read error. This chain joins TRBV4-2 and TRBJ2-3; 11 nucleotides line up with TRBD2. Trimming took 6 bases from V and 0 from J; bases not matched to a gene: 2. The germline gives CDR1 LGHNA, CDR2 YNFKEQ. The CDR3 is 15 amino acids. CDR3 sequence (DNA): TGTGCCAGCAGGCGGACTAGCGGGAGCACAGATACGCAGTATTTT. Its protein product is CASRRTSGSTDTQYF.